The 21 T cell receptor beta chains listed next were all sequenced from one sample in a study of cytomegalovirus exposure and HLA in healthy donors. Both 60 Vbeta primers and 13 Jbeta primers went into the PCR. Assay: immunoSEQ multiplex PCR; the TCRdb copy retains only in-frame clones and omits some. The sample contains roughly 180,000 clones, approximately 80% of which appear only once. The specimen was PBMCs. Receptors were obtained from a boy aged 2 to 10 in good health and CMV-seronegative.

This clone has more than one count but fewer than ten. The chain combines TRBV7-8 with TRBJ1-2, with TRBD1 matching 10 bases. The CDR3 is 16 residues long. V dropped 4 bases and J dropped 7; count of bases not matched to a gene: 12. Germline V gene sequence: CDR1 SGHVS, CDR2 FQNEAQ. The CDR3 bases are TGTGCCAGCAGCTCAAGCTTAGCAGGGACAGGGGTTGGCTACACCTTC. This translates into CASSSSLAGTGVGYTF.

The V gene is TRBV5-8, the J gene TRBJ2-1; 9 bases agree with TRBD2. This CDR3 has 18 amino acids. Germline trimming cut 3 bases from V and 0 bases from J; bases unmatched to any gene: 10. Per the germline V gene, CDR1 is SGHTS and CDR2 is YDEGEE. The CDR3 nucleotides read TGTGCCAGCAGCTCGGGCAGACTAGCGGTGAGCTCCTACAATGAGCAGTTCTTC. Translating gives CASSSGRLAVSSYNEQFF.

The rearrangement links TRBV19 to TRBJ2-7; 9 bases fit TRBD2. J was trimmed by 0 bases and V by 3 bases; bases with no gene match: 3. CDR3 length equals 15 residues. CDR1 and CDR2 from the germline V gene are LNHDA and SQIVND (reference sequence). The DNA of the CDR3 is TGTGCCAGTAGTATGGCGGGAGGGTCCTCCTACGAGCAGTACTTC. It yields the protein CASSMAGGSSYEQYF.

This clone was seen just once. The chain carries TRBV27 and TRBJ2-5, with a tentative D call TRBD2 (6 bases). Germline values: CDR1 MNHEY, CDR2 SMNVEV (reference sequence). This CDR3 spans 13 amino acids. The V and J ends lost 5 bases and 5 bases respectively, with 12 bases between them. CDR3 coding DNA: TGTGCCAGCAGTCGACTAGGGGAGGAGACCCAGTACTTC. It is translated as CASSRLGEETQYF.

The genes are TRBV7-9 and TRBJ2-5; 8 bases are shared with TRBD2. This CDR3 is built from 14 residues. V lost 5 bases to trimming and J lost 3 bases; unmatched junction nucleotides: 5. Germline lookup yields CDR1 SEHNR and CDR2 FQNEAQ (reference sequence). This CDR3 is CASSLAAGEETQYF. CDR3 bases: TGTGCCAGCAGCCTGGCAGCGGGAGAAGAGACCCAGTACTTC.

This chain connects TRBV11-1 to TRBJ2-1; 10 bases are shared with TRBD2. The CDR3 is 17 residues long. CDR1 is SGHAT, CDR2 FQDESV, per germline (reference sequence). J was trimmed by 1 base and V by 5 bases; bases with no gene match: 8. CDR3 DNA sequence: TGTGCCAGCAGCCCCTTTGCTAGCGGGAGTTCCTACAATGAGCAGTTCTTC. Translating gives CASSPFASGSSYNEQFF.

This clone showed up just a few times. CDR3 region: CASSVQGTSGRSTGANVLTF. For the CDR3, the DNA is TGTGCCAGCAGCGTACAAGGGACTAGCGGGAGATCTACTGGGGCCAACGTCCTGACTTTC. V gene TRBV9 combines with J gene TRBJ2-6; 14 bases map to TRBD2. CDR1 and CDR2 (germline): SGDLS, YYNGEE. V lost 1 base and J lost 2; bases outside the gene matches: 8. The CDR3 has 20 residues.

This clone appeared a single time. This chain connects TRBV27 to TRBJ1-2, with TRBD1 as a possible D gene (6 bases). The CDR3 is 14 residues long. The V and J ends lost 8 bases and 6 bases respectively, with 19 bases between them. CDR1 and CDR2 from the germline V gene are MNHEY and SMNVEV (reference sequence). CDR3 in DNA: TGTGCCAGCGGGGAGACAGGAACTGAAGATGGCTACACCTTC. This sequence encodes CASGETGTEDGYTF.

As for this clone: Other nucleotide sequences from this sample produce the same CDR3. The genes are TRBV27 and TRBJ2-7; 9 nucleotides agree with TRBD2. CDR1 and CDR2 from the germline V gene are MNHEY and SMNVEV (reference sequence). The V and J ends lost 2 bases and 2 bases, in that order; junction bases with no gene match: 1. This CDR3 region has 14 residues. The CDR3 reads CASSLAGGAYEQYF. The CDR3 DNA reads as TGTGCCAGCAGTTTAGCGGGGGGGGCCTACGAGCAGTACTTC.

The count of this clone is one. The rearrangement uses TRBV5-4 and TRBJ2-5; no firm D call. Germline V gene data show CDR1 as SGHNT and CDR2 as YYREEE (reference sequence). The germline V and J ends were trimmed by 0 bases and 5 bases, with 11 bases remaining between them. There are 14 residues in the CDR3. The CDR3 DNA reads as TGTGCCAGCAGCTTGGACAGCCTGCTTGAGACCCAGTACTTC. It encodes CASSLDSLLETQYF.

The gene calls are TRBV7-9 and TRBJ2-5, with 10 bases lining up with TRBD1. The germline gives CDR1 SEHNR, CDR2 FQNEAQ (reference sequence). The CDR3 is 13 amino acids. The trim removed 3 bases at V and 9 bases at J, leaving 4 bases unmatched. The CDR3 region is CASSLGQGLPQYF. The CDR3, as DNA: TGTGCCAGCAGCTTGGGACAGGGGTTACCCCAGTACTTC.

J is TRBJ2-5 and V is TRBV25-1; D ambiguous. There are 12 residues in the CDR3. CDR1 MGHDK and CDR2 SYGVNS come from the germline V gene. Trimming removed 0 bases from V and 5 bases from J, with 4 bases in between. The CDR3, as DNA: TGTGCCAGCAGTGAATACGGGGAGACCCAGTACTTC. Its translation is CASSEYGETQYF.

J is TRBJ2-2 and V is TRBV4-3, with 12 bases lining up with TRBD2. CDR1 LGHNA and CDR2 YSLEER come from the germline V gene. J lost 4 bases, V lost 4 bases, and 10 bases had no gene match. There are 18 residues in the CDR3. This CDR3 is CASSRRLAGDRGTGELFF. As DNA, the CDR3 is TGCGCCAGCAGCCGCCGACTAGCGGGGGACCGGGGCACCGGGGAGCTGTTTTTT.

The chain uses TRBV28 and TRBJ1-6; the match to TRBD1 covers 9 bases. This CDR3 comprises 16 residues. After removal of 5 bases from V and 5 bases from J, the junction contained 7 bases not matched to a gene. Germline CDR1 is MDHEN and CDR2 is SYDVKM. CDR3 region: CASSPGTGFHNSPLHF. The CDR3, as DNA: TGTGCCAGCAGTCCCGGGACAGGGTTTCATAATTCACCCCTCCACTTT.

The genes are TRBV5-4 and TRBJ1-2, with 8 nucleotides matching TRBD1. Germline V gene data show CDR1 as SGHNT and CDR2 as YYREEE (reference sequence). J lost 3 bases, V lost 4 bases, and 8 bases had no gene match. This CDR3 region has 15 residues. The CDR3 region has the DNA TGTGCCAGCAGCCCGACGACAGGGGTGGACTATGGCTACACCTTC. Translated: CASSPTTGVDYGYTF.

The V gene is TRBV18, the J gene TRBJ2-3, with 7 bases identical to TRBD2. The CDR3 covers 17 residues. With 2 bases clipped from V and 0 bases from J, the junction kept 8 bases outside the gene matches. Per the germline V gene, CDR1 is KGHSH and CDR2 is LQKENI. CDR3 residues: CASSPVTSSLSTDTQYF. CDR3 nucleotide sequence: TGTGCCAGCTCACCAGTGACTAGCTCACTTAGCACAGATACGCAGTATTTT.

This chain uses TRBV5-1 with TRBJ2-2; a weak D match, TRBD2 (7 bases). CDR1 and CDR2 from the germline V gene are SGHRS and YFSETQ. This CDR3 has 13 amino acids. Trimming left V 5 bases short and J 6 bases short, with 11 bases between. CDR3 DNA: TGCGCCAGCAGTTGGGGGGGCTCCGGGGAGCTGTTTTTT. Encoded protein: CASSWGGSGELFF.

V usage is TRBV19 and J usage is TRBJ2-1; tentative D call: TRBD2 (6 bases). V was pared by 1 base and J by 7 bases, with 11 bases between. This CDR3 comprises 14 residues. Looked up from germline, CDR1 is LNHDA and CDR2 is SQIVND (reference sequence). The CDR3 sequence: CASSIAPSANEQFF. CDR3 coding DNA: TGTGCCAGTAGTATAGCCCCTAGCGCTAATGAGCAGTTCTTC.

J is TRBJ1-1 and V is TRBV5-8; D is ambiguous. With 0 bases removed from V and 5 bases from J, the gap between germline ends came to 11 bases. Germline loops: CDR1 SGHTS, CDR2 YDEGEE. The length of the CDR3 is 14 residues. The CDR3 sequence is CASSLGRYRTEAFF. The CDR3 nucleotides are TGTGCCAGCAGCTTGGGCAGGTACCGGACTGAAGCTTTCTTT.

The chain uses TRBV6-5 and TRBJ2-7; TRBD2 matches at 9 bases. The V gene end was trimmed by 2 bases and the J gene end by 3 bases; junction bases not matched to a gene: 5. The CDR3 has 15 amino acids. The germline CDR1 and CDR2 sequences are MNHEY and SVGAGI. In DNA, the CDR3 is TGTGCCAGCAGTTACGCCGGGACTAGCAGCTACGAGCAGTACTTC. Translation: CASSYAGTSSYEQYF.

The rearrangement joins TRBV28 to TRBJ1-1; D remains unclear. Germline V gives CDR1 MDHEN, CDR2 SYDVKM. Trimming removed 5 bases from V and 3 bases from J, with 13 bases in between. This CDR3 spans 14 amino acids. DNA of the CDR3: TGTGCCAGCAGTACGTACCGATCGGACACTGAAGCTTTCTTT. It specifies CASSTYRSDTEAFF.